This T cell receptor (beta chain) came from a study of identical twins (dated by TCRdb to 2015 to 2016). For context, the study as a whole: The study deep-sequenced TCR alpha and beta repertoires from monozygotic twins, unrelated adults of various ages and cord blood to test whether fetal clonotypes persist. To rule out contamination, the twin experiments were replicated at different times with different library preparation protocols.

From its cysteine to its phenylalanine, the CDR3 spans 11 amino acids. Left in the record is the CDR3 DNA by itself, 33 bases read in frame from the first base. The germline V gene encodes CDR1 DFQATT and CDR2 SNEGSKA (reference sequence). At the junction V is shortened by 7 bases and J by 2 bases, with 6 bases in between. Here is what the overall study found, with its caveats: In monozygotic twins, recombination models systematically underestimated out-of-frame TCR alpha sharing, but the models matched the sharing seen between unrelated individuals. Abundant cord blood beta clonotypes carried fewer insertions; young adult naive repertoires showed a weaker similar trend, while memory repertoires showed none. Zero-insertion analyses could be partly confounded by invariant T cells such as MAIT and iNKT, although diverse VJ usage argued against such confounding for most clonotypes. Because the same donors could not be followed over many years, conclusions were based on cross-sectional statistical analysis. A weaker excess of twin sharing was found in beta out-of-frame sequences because the signal-to-noise ratio was lowered by fewer shared sequences. Compared with coincidental sharing between unrelated individuals, out-of-frame TCR alpha sequences shared between twins had an excess of sequences with low generation probability.

This clonotype appeared many times. There is no known antigen for this receptor. The record has no base qualities; no much larger clone is one base away. The library was produced with 5' RACE. Sequencer: Illumina HiSeq 2000. A universal primer binding site was introduced by template switching, and a unique molecular identifier was present in the final cDNA, enabling accurate counting of TCR cDNA molecules. First-strand cDNA for TCR alpha and beta chains was synthesized from specific primers in the conserved constant-segment region. To control for contamination, every cDNA library carried two barcodes: a SMART-Mk sample barcode plus Illumina barcodes. Two successive PCR steps introduced TruSeq adapter sequences along with Illumina sample barcodes. TCR alpha and beta cDNA libraries were sequenced on the Illumina HiSeq platform with custom primers. The original methods were these. MiGEC processed the raw reads to extract unique molecular identifiers, while MiXCR was used to determine the CDR3 positions. Recombination models were inferred per individual with the repgenHMM and IGoR tools using an EM algorithm. The tcR package in R was used for shared clonotype analysis, with sharing normalized by the product of cloneset sizes. Out-of-frame nonproductive sequences were analyzed to study raw recombination free of thymic and clonal selection effects. Clones were called with MiXCR by TCRdb after fastp trimmed the public reads at Q25, and only in-frame beta chains were retained. Entries that share a CDR3 protein sequence are merged under the most common genes and DNA. TCRdb, not the authors, supplied the V and J calls. In all, the sample holds hundreds of thousands of distinct CDR3 sequences, and 9.4% of those were seen once. Of the sample, 5.1% falls within the top ten clones.

Every donor was a healthy Caucasian. Miltenyi CD45RO+ enrichment and human naive T-cell isolation kits were used to isolate memory (CD45RO+) and naive T cells from PBMC. Sequencing was performed on memory (CD45RO+) T cells sorted from blood. Taken with the paper, the label for cell subset or site translates to: CD45RO+ enriched T cells. The receptor's source is a woman between 18 and 30 years old in good health. The rearranged segments are TRBV20-1 and TRBJ2-1; a tentative D call is TRBD1 (6 bases match). The sequenced DNA: TGCAGTGAGGGGGCCTACAATGAGCAGTTCTTC. This yields the protein CSEGAYNEQFF.